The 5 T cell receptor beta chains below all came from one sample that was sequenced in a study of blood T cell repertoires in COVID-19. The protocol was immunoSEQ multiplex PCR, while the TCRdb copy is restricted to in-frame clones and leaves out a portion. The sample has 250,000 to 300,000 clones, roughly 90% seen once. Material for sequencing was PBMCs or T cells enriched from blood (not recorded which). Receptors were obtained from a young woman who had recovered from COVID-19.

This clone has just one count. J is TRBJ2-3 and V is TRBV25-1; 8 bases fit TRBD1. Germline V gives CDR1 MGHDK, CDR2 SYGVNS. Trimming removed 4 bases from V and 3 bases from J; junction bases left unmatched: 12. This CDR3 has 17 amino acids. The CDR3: CASSAGQGLVLTDTQYF. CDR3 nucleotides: TGTGCCAGCAGTGCAGGACAGGGTCTTGTTTTGACAGATACGCAGTATTTT. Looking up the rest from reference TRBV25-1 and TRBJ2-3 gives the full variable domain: EADIYQTPRYLVIGTGKKITLECSQTMGHDKMYWYQQDPGMELHLIHYSYGVNSTEKGDLSSESTVSRIRTEHFPLTLESARPSHTSQYLCASSAGQGLVLTDTQYFGPGTRLTVL.

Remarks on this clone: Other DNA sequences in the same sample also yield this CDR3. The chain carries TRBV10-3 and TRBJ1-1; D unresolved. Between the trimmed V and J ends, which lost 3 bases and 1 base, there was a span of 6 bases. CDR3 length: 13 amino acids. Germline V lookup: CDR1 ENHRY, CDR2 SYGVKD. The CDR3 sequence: CAISDRENTEAFF. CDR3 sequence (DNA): TGTGCCATCAGTGACCGGGAGAACACTGAAGCTTTCTTT.

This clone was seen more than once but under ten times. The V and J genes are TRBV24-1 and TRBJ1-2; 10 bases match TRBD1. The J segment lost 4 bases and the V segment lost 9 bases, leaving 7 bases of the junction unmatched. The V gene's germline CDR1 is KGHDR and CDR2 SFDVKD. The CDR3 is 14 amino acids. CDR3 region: CATRGQGEAYGYTF. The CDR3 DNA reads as TGTGCCACCCGTGGACAGGGGGAGGCCTATGGCTACACCTTC.

CDR3 loop: CASSPWTGYGYTF. In DNA, the CDR3 is TGTGCCAGCAGTCCATGGACAGGCTATGGCTACACCTTC. The J gene is TRBJ1-2, the V gene TRBV28; the match to TRBD1 covers 7 bases. This CDR3 contains 13 residues. Germline V gives CDR1 MDHEN, CDR2 SYDVKM. Trimming took 5 bases from V and 4 from J; bases not matched to a gene: 4.

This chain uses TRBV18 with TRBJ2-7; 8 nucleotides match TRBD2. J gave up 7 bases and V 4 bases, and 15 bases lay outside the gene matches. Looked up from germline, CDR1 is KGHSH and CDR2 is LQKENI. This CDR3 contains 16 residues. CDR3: CASSRYTSGSRGEQYF. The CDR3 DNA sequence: TGTGCCAGCTCACGCTATACTAGCGGCTCCAGGGGAGAGCAGTACTTC.